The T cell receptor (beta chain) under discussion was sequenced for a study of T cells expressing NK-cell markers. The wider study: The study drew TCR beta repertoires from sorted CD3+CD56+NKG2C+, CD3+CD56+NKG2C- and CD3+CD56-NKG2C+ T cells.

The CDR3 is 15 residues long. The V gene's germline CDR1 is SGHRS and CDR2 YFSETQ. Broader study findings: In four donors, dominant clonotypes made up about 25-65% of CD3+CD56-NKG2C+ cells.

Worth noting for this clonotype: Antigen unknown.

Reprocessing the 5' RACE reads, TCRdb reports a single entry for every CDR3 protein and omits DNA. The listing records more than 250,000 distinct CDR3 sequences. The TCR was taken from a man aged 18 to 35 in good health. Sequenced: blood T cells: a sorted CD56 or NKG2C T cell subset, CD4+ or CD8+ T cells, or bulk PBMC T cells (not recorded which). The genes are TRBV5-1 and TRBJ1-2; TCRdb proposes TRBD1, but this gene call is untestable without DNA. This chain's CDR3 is CASSQHGALNYGYTF.